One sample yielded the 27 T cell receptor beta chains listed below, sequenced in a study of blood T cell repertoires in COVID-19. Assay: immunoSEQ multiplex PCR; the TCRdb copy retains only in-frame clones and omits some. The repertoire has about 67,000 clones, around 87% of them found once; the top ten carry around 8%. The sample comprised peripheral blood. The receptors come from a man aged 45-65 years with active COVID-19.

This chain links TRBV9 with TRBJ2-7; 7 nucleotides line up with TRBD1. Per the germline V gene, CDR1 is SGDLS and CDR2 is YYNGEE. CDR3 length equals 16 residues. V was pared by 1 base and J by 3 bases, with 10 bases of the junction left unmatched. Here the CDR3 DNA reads TGTGCCAGCAGCGTATCCGGCAGGGGGAGTTACTACGAGCAGTACTTC. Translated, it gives CASSVSGRGSYYEQYF.

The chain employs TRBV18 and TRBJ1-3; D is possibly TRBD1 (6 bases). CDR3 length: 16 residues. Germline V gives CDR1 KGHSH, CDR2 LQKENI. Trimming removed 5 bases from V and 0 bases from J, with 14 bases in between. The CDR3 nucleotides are TGTGCCAGCTCAGGAACGGACAGCTCCTCTGGAAACACCATATATTTT. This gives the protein CASSGTDSSSGNTIYF.

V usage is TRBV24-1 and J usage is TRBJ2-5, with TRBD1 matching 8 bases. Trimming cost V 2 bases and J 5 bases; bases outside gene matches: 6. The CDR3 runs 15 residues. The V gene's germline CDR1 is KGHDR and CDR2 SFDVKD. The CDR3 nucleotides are TGTGCCACCAGTGATTCCCTTACAGGGGGGGAGACCCAGTACTTC. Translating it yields CATSDSLTGGETQYF.

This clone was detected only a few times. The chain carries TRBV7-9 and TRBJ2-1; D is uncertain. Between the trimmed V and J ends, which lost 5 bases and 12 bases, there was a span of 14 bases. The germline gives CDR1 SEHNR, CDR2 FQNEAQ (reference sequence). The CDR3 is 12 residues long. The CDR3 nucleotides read TGTGCCAGCAGCCTTGCCACTCTTGGGCAGTTCTTC. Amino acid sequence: CASSLATLGQFF.

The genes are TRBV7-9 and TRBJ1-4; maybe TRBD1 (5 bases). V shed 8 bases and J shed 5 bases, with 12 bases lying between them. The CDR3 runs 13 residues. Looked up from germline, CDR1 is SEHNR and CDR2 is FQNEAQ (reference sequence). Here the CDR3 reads CASRRQRNEKLFF. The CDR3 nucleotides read TGTGCCAGCCGAAGACAGCGCAATGAAAAACTGTTTTTT.

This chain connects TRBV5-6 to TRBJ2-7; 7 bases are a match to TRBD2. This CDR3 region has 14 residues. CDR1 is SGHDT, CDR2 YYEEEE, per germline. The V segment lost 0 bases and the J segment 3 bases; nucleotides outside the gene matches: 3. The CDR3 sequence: CASSLGLAIYEQYF. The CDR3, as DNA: TGTGCCAGCAGCTTGGGACTAGCTATCTACGAGCAGTACTTC. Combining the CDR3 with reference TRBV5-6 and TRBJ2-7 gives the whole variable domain DAGVTQSPTHLIKTRGQQVTLRCSPKSGHDTVSWYQQALGQGPQFIFQYYEEEERQRGNFPDRFSGHQFPNYSSELNVNALLLGDSALYLCASSLGLAIYEQYFGPGTRLTVT.

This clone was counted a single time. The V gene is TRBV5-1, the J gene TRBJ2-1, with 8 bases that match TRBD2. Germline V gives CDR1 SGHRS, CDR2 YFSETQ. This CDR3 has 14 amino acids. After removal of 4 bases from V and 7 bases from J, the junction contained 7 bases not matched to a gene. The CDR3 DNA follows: TGCGCCAGCAGCATCGGGACTAGGTTGAATGAGCAGTTCTTC. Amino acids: CASSIGTRLNEQFF.

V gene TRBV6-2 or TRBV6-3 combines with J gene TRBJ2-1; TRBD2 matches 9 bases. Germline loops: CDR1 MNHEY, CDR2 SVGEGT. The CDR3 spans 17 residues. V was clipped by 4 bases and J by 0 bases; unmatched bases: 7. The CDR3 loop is CASSLLAGGSSYNEQFF. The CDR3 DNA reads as TGTGCCAGCAGTTTACTAGCGGGTGGGAGCTCCTACAATGAGCAGTTCTTC.

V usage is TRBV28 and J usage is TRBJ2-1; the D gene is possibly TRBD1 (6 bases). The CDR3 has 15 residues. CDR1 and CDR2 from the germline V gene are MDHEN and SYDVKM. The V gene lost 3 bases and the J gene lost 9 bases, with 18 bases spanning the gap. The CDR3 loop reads CASSLVAAEGGEQFF. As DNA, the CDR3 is TGTGCCAGCAGTTTGGTGGCTGCAGAAGGGGGTGAGCAGTTCTTC.

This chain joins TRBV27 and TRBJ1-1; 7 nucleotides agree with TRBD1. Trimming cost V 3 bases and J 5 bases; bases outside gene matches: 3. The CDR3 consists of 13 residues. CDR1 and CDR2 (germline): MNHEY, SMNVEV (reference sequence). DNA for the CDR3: TGTGCCAGCAGTTTGACAGGGAGGACTGAAGCTTTCTTT. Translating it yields CASSLTGRTEAFF.

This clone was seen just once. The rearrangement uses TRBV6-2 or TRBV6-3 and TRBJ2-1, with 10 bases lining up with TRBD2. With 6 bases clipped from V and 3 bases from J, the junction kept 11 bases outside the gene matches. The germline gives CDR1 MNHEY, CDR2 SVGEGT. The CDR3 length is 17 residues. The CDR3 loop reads CASSPKRGGPHYNEQFF. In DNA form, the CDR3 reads TGTGCCAGCAGCCCAAAGCGGGGGGGCCCCCACTACAATGAGCAGTTCTTC.

As DNA, the CDR3 is TGTGCCAGTAGTACCGGGACAGGGGGCCTCTCCTACGAGCAGTACTTC. It specifies CASSTGTGGLSYEQYF. The rearrangement uses TRBV19 and TRBJ2-7; TRBD1 aligns across 12 bases. With V trimmed by 4 bases and J by 0 bases, 4 bases remained unmatched. This CDR3 is built from 16 residues. The V gene's germline CDR1 is LNHDA and CDR2 SQIVND (reference sequence).

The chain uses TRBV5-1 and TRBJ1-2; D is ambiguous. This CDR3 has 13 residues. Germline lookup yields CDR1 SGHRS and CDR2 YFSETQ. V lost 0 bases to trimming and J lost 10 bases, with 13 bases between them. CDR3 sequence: CASSLETRGPYTF. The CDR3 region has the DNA TGCGCCAGCAGCTTGGAGACCCGAGGCCCCTACACCTTC.

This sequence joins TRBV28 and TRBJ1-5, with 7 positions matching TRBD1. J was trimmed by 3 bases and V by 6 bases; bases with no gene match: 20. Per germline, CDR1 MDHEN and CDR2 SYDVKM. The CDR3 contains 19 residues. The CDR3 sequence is CASRGAGQGGLGSNQPQHF. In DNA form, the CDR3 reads TGTGCCAGCAGGGGAGCCGGGCAGGGGGGTCTCGGTTCCAATCAGCCCCAGCATTTT.

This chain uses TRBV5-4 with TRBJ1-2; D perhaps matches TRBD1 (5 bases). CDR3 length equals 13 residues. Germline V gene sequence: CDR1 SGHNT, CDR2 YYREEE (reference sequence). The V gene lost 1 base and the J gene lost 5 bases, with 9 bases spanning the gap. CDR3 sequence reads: CASSLQGRYGYTF. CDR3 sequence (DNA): TGTGCCAGCAGCTTGCAGGGAAGATATGGCTACACCTTC.

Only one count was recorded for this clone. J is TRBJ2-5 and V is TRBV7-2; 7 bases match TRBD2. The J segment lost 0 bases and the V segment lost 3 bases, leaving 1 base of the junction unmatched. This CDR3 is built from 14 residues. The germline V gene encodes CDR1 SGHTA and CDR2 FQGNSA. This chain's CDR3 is CASSLREYQETQYF. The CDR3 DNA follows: TGTGCCAGCAGCTTGCGGGAGTACCAAGAGACCCAGTACTTC. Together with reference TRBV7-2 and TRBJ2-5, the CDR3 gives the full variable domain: GAGVSQSPSNKVTEKGKDVELRCDPISGHTALYWYRQSLGQGLEFLIYFQGNSAPDKSGLPSDRFSAERTGGSVSTLTIQRTQQEDSAVYLCASSLREYQETQYFGPGTRLLVL.

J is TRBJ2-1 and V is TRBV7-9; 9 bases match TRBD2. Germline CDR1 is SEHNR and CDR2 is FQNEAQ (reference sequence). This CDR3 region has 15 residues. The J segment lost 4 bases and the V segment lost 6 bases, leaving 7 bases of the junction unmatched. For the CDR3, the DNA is TGTGCCAGCAGATTGACTAGCGGAGCATACAATGAGCAGTTCTTC. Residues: CASRLTSGAYNEQFF.

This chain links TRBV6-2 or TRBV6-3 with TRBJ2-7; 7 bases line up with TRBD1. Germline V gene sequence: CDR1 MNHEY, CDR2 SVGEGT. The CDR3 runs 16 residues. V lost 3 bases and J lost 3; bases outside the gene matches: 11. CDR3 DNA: TGTGCCAGCAGTTATACGTTAGGGGACAGTAGCTACGAGCAGTACTTC. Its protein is CASSYTLGDSSYEQYF.

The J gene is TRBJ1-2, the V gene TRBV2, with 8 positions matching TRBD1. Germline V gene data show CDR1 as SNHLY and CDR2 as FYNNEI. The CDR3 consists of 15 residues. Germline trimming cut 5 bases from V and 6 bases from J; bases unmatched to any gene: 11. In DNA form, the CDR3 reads TGTGCCAGCAGTTATGAATCGGGACAGGTAAATGGCTACACCTTC. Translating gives CASSYESGQVNGYTF.

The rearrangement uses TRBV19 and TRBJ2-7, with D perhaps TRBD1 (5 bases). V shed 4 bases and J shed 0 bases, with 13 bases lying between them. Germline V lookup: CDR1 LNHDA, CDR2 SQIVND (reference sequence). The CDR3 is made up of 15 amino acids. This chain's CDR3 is CASSSKGAYSYEQYF. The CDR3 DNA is TGTGCCAGTAGTAGTAAAGGGGCCTACTCCTACGAGCAGTACTTC.

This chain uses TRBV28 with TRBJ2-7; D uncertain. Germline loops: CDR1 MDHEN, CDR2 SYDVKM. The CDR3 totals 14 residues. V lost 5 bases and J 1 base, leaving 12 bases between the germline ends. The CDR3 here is CASSHSTNSYEQYF. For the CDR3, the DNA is TGTGCCAGCAGTCATTCTACGAATTCCTACGAGCAGTACTTC.

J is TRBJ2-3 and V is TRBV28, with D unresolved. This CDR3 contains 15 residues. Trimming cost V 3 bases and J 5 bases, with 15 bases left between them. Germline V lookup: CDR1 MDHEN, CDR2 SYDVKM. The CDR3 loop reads CASSFWARHVDTQYF. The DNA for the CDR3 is TGTGCCAGCAGTTTCTGGGCCCGGCACGTAGATACGCAGTATTTT.

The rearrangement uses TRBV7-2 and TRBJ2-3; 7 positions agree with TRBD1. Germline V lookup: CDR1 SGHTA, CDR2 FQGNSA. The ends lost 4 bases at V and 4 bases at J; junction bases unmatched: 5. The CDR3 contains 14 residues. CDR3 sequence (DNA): TGTGCCAGCAGCTCCGATACAGGGGCAGATACGCAGTATTTT. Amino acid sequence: CASSSDTGADTQYF.

CDR3 in amino acids: CAWSVPAGGGEAFF. The CDR3 DNA follows: TGTGCCTGGAGTGTACCCGCAGGGGGAGGTGAAGCTTTCTTT. The rearrangement links TRBV30 to TRBJ1-1, with TRBD1 matching over 7 bases. Germline CDR1 is GTSNPN and CDR2 is SVGIG (reference sequence). There are 14 residues in the CDR3. The junction had 8 bases not matched to a gene; V was cut back by 0 bases and J by 7 bases. The full variable domain, completed using reference TRBV30 and TRBJ1-1, is SQTIHQWPATLVQPVGSPLSLECTVEGTSNPNLYWYRQAAGRGLQLLFYSVGIGQISSEVPQNLSASRPQDRQFILSSKKLLLSDSGFYLCAWSVPAGGGEAFFGQGTRLTVV.

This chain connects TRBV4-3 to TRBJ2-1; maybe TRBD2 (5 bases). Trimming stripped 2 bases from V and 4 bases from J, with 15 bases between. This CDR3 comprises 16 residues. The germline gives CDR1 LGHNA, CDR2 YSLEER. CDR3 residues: CASSQSGAEFYNEQFF. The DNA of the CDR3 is TGCGCCAGCAGCCAAAGCGGAGCGGAATTTTACAATGAGCAGTTCTTC.

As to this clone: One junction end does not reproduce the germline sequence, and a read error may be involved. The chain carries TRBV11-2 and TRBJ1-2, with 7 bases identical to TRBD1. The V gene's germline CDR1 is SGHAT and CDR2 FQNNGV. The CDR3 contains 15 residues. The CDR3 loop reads CASSLGGQSFYGYAF. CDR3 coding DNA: TGTGCCAGCAGCTTAGGGGGACAGTCGTTTTATGGCTACGCCTTC. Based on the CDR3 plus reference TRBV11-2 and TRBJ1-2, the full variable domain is EAGVAQSPRYKIIEKRQSVAFWCNPISGHATLYWYQQILGQGPKLLIQFQNNGVVDDSQLPKDRFSAERLKGVDSTLKIQPAKLEDSAVYLCASSLGGQSFYGYAFGSGTRLTVV.

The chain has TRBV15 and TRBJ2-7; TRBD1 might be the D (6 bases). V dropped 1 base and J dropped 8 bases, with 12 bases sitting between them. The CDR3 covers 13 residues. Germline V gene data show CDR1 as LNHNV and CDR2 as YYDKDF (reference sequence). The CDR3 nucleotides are TGTGCCACCAGCAGAGCCGGAACAGGGCAGCAGTACTTC. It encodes CATSRAGTGQQYF.